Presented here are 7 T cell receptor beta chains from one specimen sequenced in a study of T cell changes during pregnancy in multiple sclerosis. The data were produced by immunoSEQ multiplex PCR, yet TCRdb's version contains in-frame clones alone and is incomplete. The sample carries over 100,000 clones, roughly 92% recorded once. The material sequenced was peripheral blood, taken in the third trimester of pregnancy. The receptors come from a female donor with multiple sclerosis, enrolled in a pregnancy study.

The CDR3, as DNA: TGCGCCAGCAGCGTCGACAGTAACTATGGCTACACCTTC. Translated, it gives CASSVDSNYGYTF. The rearrangement links TRBV5-1 to TRBJ1-2; a possible D gene is TRBD1 (5 bases). Germline lookup yields CDR1 SGHRS and CDR2 YFSETQ. CDR3 length: 13 residues. Between the trimmed V and J ends, which lost 4 bases and 1 base, there was a span of 8 bases.

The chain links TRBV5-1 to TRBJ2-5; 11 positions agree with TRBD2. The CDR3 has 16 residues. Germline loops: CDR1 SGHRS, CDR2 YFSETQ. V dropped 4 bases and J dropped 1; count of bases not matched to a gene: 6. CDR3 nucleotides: TGCGCCAGCAGCCTTGGGACTAGCGGCCGCCAAGAGACCCAGTACTTC. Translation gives CASSLGTSGRQETQYF.

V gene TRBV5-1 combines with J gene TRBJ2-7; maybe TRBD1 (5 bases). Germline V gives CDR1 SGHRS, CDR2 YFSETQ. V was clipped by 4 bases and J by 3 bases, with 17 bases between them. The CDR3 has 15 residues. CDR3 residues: CASSPRRTSNYEQYF. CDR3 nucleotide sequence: TGCGCCAGCAGCCCCCGCCGGACAAGCAACTACGAGCAGTACTTC.

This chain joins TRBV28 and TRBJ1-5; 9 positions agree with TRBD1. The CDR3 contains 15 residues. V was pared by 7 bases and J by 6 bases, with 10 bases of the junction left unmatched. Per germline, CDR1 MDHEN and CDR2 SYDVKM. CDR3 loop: CASTKTGTGPQPQHF. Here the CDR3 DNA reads TGTGCCAGCACCAAAACCGGGACAGGGCCTCAGCCCCAGCATTTT.

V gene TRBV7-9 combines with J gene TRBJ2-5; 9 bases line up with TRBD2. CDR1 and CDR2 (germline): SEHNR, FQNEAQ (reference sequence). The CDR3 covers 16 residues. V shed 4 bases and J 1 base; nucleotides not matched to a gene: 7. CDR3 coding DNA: TGTGCCAGCAGCTCTCTGATAGCGGGGGCCCAAGAGACCCAGTACTTC. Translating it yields CASSSLIAGAQETQYF.

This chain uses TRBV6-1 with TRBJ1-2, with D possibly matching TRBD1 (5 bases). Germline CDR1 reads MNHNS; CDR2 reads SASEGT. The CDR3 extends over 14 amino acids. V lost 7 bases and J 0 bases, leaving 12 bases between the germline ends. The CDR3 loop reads CASIYGTTNYGYTF. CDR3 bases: TGTGCCAGCATCTACGGGACTACTAACTATGGCTACACCTTC.

CDR3 nucleotide sequence: TGTGCCAGCAGGGTTCTAGCGGGAGGGGCTAATGAGCAGTTCTTC. It specifies CASRVLAGGANEQFF. The V gene is TRBV2, the J gene TRBJ2-1; the match to TRBD2 covers 12 bases. Germline CDR1 reads SNHLY; CDR2 reads FYNNEI. Losses at the gene ends were 6 bases for V and 7 bases for J; bases not matched to a gene: 7. The CDR3 runs 15 residues. Together with reference TRBV2 and TRBJ2-1, the CDR3 gives the full variable domain: EPEVTQTPSHQVTQMGQEVILRCVPISNHLYFYWYRQILGQKVEFLVSFYNNEISEKSEIFDDQFSVERPDGSNFTLKIRSTKLEDSAMYFCASRVLAGGANEQFFGPGTRLTVL.